Presented here are 10 T cell receptor beta chains from one specimen sequenced in a study of T cell responses to AZD1222 COVID-19 vaccine. Measured with immunoSEQ multiplex PCR; TCRdb has only the in-frame clones, and not every one. Of some 110,000 clones detected, nearly 90% appear once; the ten largest clones hold roughly 45%. Sequencing was performed on peripheral blood, taken 28 days after the second AZD1222 dose. Receptors originate from an adult who received the AZD1222 COVID-19 vaccine.

The CDR3 bases are TGCGCCAGCAGCCTACAGGGAGATGAGCAGTTCTTC. This translates into CASSLQGDEQFF. The chain links TRBV5-1 to TRBJ2-1; TRBD1 might be the D (6 bases). Trimming left V 4 bases short and J 8 bases short, with 10 bases between. The V gene's germline CDR1 is SGHRS and CDR2 YFSETQ. CDR3 length: 12 residues.

The J gene is TRBJ2-1, the V gene TRBV19; D unresolved. The CDR3 has 12 residues. Between the trimmed V and J ends, which lost 5 bases and 5 bases, there was a span of 7 bases. CDR1 is LNHDA, CDR2 SQIVND, per germline (reference sequence). For the CDR3, the DNA is TGTGCCAGTAGTCGCAGCGACAATGAGCAGTTCTTC. Encoded protein: CASSRSDNEQFF.

This rearrangement joins TRBV27 to TRBJ2-2, with D unresolved. V dropped 3 bases and J dropped 4 bases, with 9 bases sitting between them. This CDR3 spans 14 amino acids. Germline V lookup: CDR1 MNHEY, CDR2 SMNVEV (reference sequence). The CDR3 loop is CASSLVRATGELFF. As DNA, the CDR3 is TGTGCCAGCAGTTTGGTACGGGCCACCGGGGAGCTGTTTTTT.

J is TRBJ2-1 and V is TRBV6-2 or TRBV6-3, with a weak D call TRBD2 (6 bases). Germline CDR1 reads MNHEY; CDR2 reads SVGEGT. The CDR3 covers 15 residues. Between the trimmed V and J ends, which lost 6 bases and 0 bases, there was a span of 12 bases. CDR3 amino acids: CASSNGGFSYNEQFF. The CDR3 DNA sequence: TGTGCCAGCAGCAACGGGGGATTCTCCTACAATGAGCAGTTCTTC.

The rearrangement uses TRBV5-8 and TRBJ2-7; 7 bases match TRBD1. V was pared by 3 bases and J by 0 bases, with 9 bases of the junction left unmatched. This CDR3 has 16 residues. CDR1 is SGHTS and CDR2 is YDEGEE in the germline V gene. The CDR3 DNA reads as TGTGCCAGCAGCTCGACGGCATGGGACAGCTCCTACGAGCAGTACTTC. Amino acid sequence: CASSSTAWDSSYEQYF.

The J gene is TRBJ2-7, the V gene TRBV7-2; D is undetermined. Germline CDR1 SGHTA, CDR2 FQGNSA. The CDR3 is made up of 12 amino acids. Trimming left V 1 base short and J 5 bases short, with 6 bases between. The CDR3 region is CASSLVMNEQYF. The CDR3 bases are TGTGCCAGCAGCTTAGTTATGAACGAGCAGTACTTC.

This chain connects TRBV6-5 to TRBJ2-3; the match to TRBD2 covers 9 bases. The V gene end was trimmed by 6 bases and the J gene end by 7 bases; junction bases not matched to a gene: 5. The germline V gene encodes CDR1 MNHEY and CDR2 SVGAGI. The CDR3 extends over 13 amino acids. CDR3 amino acids: CASRRLAENTQYF. The CDR3 nucleotides are TGTGCCAGCAGGCGACTAGCGGAAAATACGCAGTATTTT.

The gene calls are TRBV7-9 and TRBJ2-1, with 10 bases that match TRBD2. The CDR3 is made up of 15 amino acids. The germline V gene encodes CDR1 SEHNR and CDR2 FQNEAQ (reference sequence). V lost 5 bases, J lost 7 bases, and 8 bases stayed unmatched. The CDR3 DNA reads as TGTGCCAGCAGCATATTAGCGGGAGGAGTGAATGAGCAGTTCTTC. Amino acids: CASSILAGGVNEQFF.

This clone was seen a single time. The chain is built from TRBV9 and TRBJ1-4; D possibly corresponds to TRBD1 (6 bases). The V gene's germline CDR1 is SGDLS and CDR2 YYNGEE. Trimming cost V 4 bases and J 1 base, with 11 bases left between them. This CDR3 contains 15 residues. The DNA for the CDR3 is TGTGCCAGCAGCTACGGCAGGGGAACTAATGAAAAACTGTTTTTT. Translating it yields CASSYGRGTNEKLFF.

This sequence joins TRBV5-4 and TRBJ1-5, with D perhaps TRBD1 (5 bases). Germline V CDR1 and CDR2: SGHNT, YYREEE (reference sequence). V was cut by 4 bases and J by 4 bases, with 15 bases left in between. The CDR3 has 15 amino acids. Here the CDR3 reads CASSVGGSTNQPQHF. CDR3 DNA: TGTGCCAGCAGCGTGGGGGGGTCGACGAATCAGCCCCAGCATTTT. The variable domain in full, completed from reference TRBV5-4 and TRBJ1-5, reads ETGVTQSPTHLIKTRGQQVTLRCSSQSGHNTVSWYQQALGQGPQFIFQYYREEENGRGNFPPRFSGLQFPNYSSELNVNALELDDSALYLCASSVGGSTNQPQHFGDGTRLSIL.